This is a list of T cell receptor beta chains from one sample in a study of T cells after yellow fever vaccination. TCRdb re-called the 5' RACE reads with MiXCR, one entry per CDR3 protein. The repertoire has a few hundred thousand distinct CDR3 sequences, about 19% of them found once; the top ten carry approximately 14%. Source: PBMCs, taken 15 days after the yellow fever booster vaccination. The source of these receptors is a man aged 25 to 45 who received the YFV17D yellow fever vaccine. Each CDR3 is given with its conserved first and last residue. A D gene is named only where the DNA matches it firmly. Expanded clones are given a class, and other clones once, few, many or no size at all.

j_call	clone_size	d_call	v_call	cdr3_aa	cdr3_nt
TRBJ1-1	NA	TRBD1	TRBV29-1	CRAGQGSEAFF	TGCAGAGCGGGACAGGGCTCTGAAGCTTTCTTT
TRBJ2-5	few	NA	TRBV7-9	CASSLGAGVETQYF	TGTGCCAGCAGCTTGGGGGCTGGGGTCGAGACCCAGTACTTC
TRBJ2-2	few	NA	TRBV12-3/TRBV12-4	CASSPANIAAGELFF	TGTGCCAGCAGTCCGGCCAACATCGCGGCCGGGGAGCTGTTTTTT
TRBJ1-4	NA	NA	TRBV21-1	CASSTEKLFF	TGTGCCAGCTCAACCGAAAAACTGTTTTTT
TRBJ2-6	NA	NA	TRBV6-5	CASSYSRGGSGANVLTF	TGTGCCAGCAGTTACTCCCGAGGGGGCTCTGGGGCCAACGTCCTGACTTTC
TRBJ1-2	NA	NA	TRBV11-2	CASSGYLSNYGYTF	TGTGCCAGCAGCGGTTATTTATCTAACTATGGCTACACCTTC
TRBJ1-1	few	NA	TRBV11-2	CASSLEAGITEAFF	TGTGCCAGCAGCTTAGAGGCGGGGATCACTGAAGCTTTCTTT
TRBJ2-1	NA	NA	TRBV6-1	CASNRGTSSYNEQFF	TGTGCCAGCAATAGGGGGACAAGCTCCTACAATGAGCAGTTCTTC
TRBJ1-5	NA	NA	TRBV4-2	CASSQEPGAYDQPQHF	TGTGCCAGCAGCCAAGAGCCGGGGGCATATGATCAGCCCCAGCATTTT
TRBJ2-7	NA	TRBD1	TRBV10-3	CASWDRTIYEQYF	TGTGCCTCGTGGGACAGGACAATCTACGAGCAGTACTTC
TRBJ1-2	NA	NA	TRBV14	CASSRGTSYGYTF	TGTGCCAGCAGCCGCGGGACATCCTATGGCTACACCTTC
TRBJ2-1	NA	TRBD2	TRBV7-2	CASSWLAGVPNEQFF	TGTGCCAGCAGCTGGCTAGCGGGAGTACCGAATGAGCAGTTCTTC
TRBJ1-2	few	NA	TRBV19	CASSVTAGLGYTF	TGTGCCAGTAGTGTCACCGCGGGATTGGGCTACACCTTC
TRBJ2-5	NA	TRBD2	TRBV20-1	CSAREDGSGETQYF	TGCAGTGCTAGGGAGGATGGTAGCGGGGAGACCCAGTACTTC
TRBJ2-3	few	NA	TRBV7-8	CASSDDWTRDTQYF	TGTGCCAGCAGCGACGACTGGACGAGGGATACGCAGTATTTT
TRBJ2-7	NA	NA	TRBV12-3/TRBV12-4	CASSFGRVYEQYF	TGTGCCAGCAGTTTCGGCAGGGTCTACGAGCAGTACTTC
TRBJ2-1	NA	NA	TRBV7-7	CASSSTPRDNEQFF	TGTGCTAGCAGCTCCACGCCCAGGGACAATGAGCAGTTCTTC
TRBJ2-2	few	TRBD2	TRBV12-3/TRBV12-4	CASSLARLAGAGELFF	TGTGCCAGCAGTTTAGCGCGACTAGCGGGAGCCGGGGAGCTGTTTTTT
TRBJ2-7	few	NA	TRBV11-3	CASSQAGLDSYEQYF	TGTGCCAGCAGCCAGGCGGGACTGGACTCCTACGAGCAGTACTTC
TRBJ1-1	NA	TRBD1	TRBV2	CASNGGQVALF	TGTGCCAGCAACGGGGGACAGGTTGCTCTCTTT
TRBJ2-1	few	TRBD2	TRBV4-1	CASSQGGLAGLPTTTHNEQFF	TGCGCCAGCAGCCAAGGAGGACTAGCGGGCCTACCGACAACGACGCACAATGAGCAGTTCTTC
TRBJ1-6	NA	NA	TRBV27	CASSLSGSANSPLHF	TGTGCCAGCAGTTTATCGGGCAGTGCTAATTCACCCCTCCACTTT
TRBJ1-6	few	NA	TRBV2	CASRDSPQNNSPLHF	TGTGCCAGCAGAGACAGTCCCCAGAATAATTCACCCCTCCATTTT
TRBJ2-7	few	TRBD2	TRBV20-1	CSARAPLAGGSEGEQYF	TGCAGTGCTAGAGCCCCACTAGCGGGAGGTTCAGAGGGCGAGCAGTACTTC
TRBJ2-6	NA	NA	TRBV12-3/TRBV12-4	CASSENSGANVLTF	TGTGCCAGCAGCGAAAACTCTGGGGCCAACGTCCTGACTTTC
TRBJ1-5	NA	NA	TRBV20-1	CSASQGGQPDSPQHF	TGCAGTGCTAGTCAAGGAGGACAGCCCGACTCGCCCCAGCATTTT
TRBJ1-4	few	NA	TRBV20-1	CSAREGRDEKLFF	TGCAGTGCTAGAGAAGGGCGGGATGAAAAACTGTTTTTT
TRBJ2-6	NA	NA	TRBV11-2	CASSLGYQRSSSGANVLTF	TGTGCCAGCAGCTTAGGTTACCAGCGCTCAAGCTCTGGGGCCAACGTCCTGACTTTC
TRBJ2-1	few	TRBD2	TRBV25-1	CASSPPGTSAEGSYNEQFF	TGTGCCAGCAGTCCACCCGGGACTAGCGCAGAAGGCTCCTACAATGAGCAGTTCTTC
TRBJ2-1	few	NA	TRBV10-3	CAISFGNEQFF	TGTGCCATCAGTTTCGGCAATGAGCAGTTCTTC
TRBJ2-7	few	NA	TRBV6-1	CASSELSEIPYEQYF	TGTGCCAGCAGTGAACTCTCCGAAATCCCCTACGAGCAGTACTTC
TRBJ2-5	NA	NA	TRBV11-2	CASKTGIGTQYF	TGTGCCAGTAAGACTGGTATCGGGACCCAGTACTTC
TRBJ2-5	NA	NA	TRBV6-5	CASSYQIGETQYF	TGTGCCAGCAGTTATCAAATCGGGGAGACCCAGTACTTC
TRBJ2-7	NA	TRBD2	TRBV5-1	CASSLGASGIYEQYF	TGCGCCAGCAGCTTGGGGGCTAGCGGGATCTACGAGCAGTACTTC
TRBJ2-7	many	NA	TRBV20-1	CSARDLARGTYEQYF	TGCAGTGCTAGAGATCTAGCCAGGGGAACCTACGAGCAGTACTTC
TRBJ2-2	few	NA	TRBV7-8	CASTRGWQGNTGELFF	TGTGCCAGCACCCGTGGCTGGCAGGGGAACACCGGGGAGCTGTTTTTT
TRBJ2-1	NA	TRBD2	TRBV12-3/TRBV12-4	CASNPPSHTGTSGVYNEQFF	TGTGCCAGCAATCCCCCTTCCCATACCGGGACTAGCGGGGTTTACAATGAGCAGTTCTTC
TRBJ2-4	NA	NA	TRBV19	CASNSGDKNIQYF	TGTGCCAGTAATTCGGGCGACAAAAACATTCAGTACTTC
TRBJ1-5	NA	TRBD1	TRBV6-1	CASSKGTGGVQPQHF	TGTGCCAGCAGTAAAGGGACAGGGGGCGTTCAGCCCCAGCATTTT
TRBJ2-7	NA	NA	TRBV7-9	CASSFGGAREQYF	TGTGCCAGCAGCTTTGGGGGGGCGCGCGAGCAGTACTTC
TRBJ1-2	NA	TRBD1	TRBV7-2	CASSPTGFGGYTF	TGTGCCAGCAGCCCGACAGGGTTTGGGGGCTACACCTTC
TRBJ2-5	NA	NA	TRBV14	CASSQVSYQETQYF	TGTGCCAGCAGCCAAGTCTCTTACCAAGAGACCCAGTACTTC
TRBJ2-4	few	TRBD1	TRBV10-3	CAISAGGVSKNIQYF	TGTGCCATCAGCGCAGGGGGTGTATCCAAAAACATTCAGTACTTC
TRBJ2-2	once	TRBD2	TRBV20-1	CSAHRAGTNTGELFF	TGCAGTGCTCACCGAGCGGGAACGAACACCGGGGAGCTGTTTTTT
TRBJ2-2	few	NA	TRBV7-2	CASSVMRHTGELFF	TGTGCCAGCAGCGTTATGCGGCACACCGGGGAGCTGTTTTTT
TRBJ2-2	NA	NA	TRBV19	CASTRGTGNTGELFF	TGTGCCAGTACGCGGGGGACAGGGAACACCGGGGAGCTGTTTTTT
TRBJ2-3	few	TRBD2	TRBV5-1	CASSPLAGGDTDTQYF	TGCGCCAGCAGCCCCCTAGCGGGAGGTGACACAGATACGCAGTATTTT
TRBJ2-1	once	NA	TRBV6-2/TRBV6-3	CASSPHSFLVGRPNEQFF	TGTGCCAGCAGTCCGCACTCATTCCTAGTGGGGCGGCCCAATGAGCAGTTCTTC
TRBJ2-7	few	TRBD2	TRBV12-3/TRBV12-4	CASSPQYGTSGNGAEQYF	TGTGCCAGCAGTCCTCAGTACGGGACTAGCGGCAATGGAGCCGAGCAGTACTTC
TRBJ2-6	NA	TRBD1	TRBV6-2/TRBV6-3	CASGPRRQGISSGANVLTF	TGTGCCAGCGGCCCAAGAAGACAGGGAATAAGCTCTGGGGCCAACGTCCTGACTTTC
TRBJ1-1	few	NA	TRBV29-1	CSGTVRGNTEAFF	TGCAGCGGAACTGTTAGGGGGAACACTGAAGCTTTCTTT
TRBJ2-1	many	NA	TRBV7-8	CASSPRRVLTGDEQFF	TGTGCCAGCAGCCCCCGGAGGGTGCTCACAGGCGATGAGCAGTTCTTC